Shown below are 27 T cell receptor beta chains from a single sample sequenced in a study of cytomegalovirus exposure and HLA in healthy donors. Vbeta (60) and Jbeta (13) primers were used in the PCR. Produced via immunoSEQ multiplex PCR; TCRdb's table is partial and in-frame only. Here the sample spans under 300,000 clones, 80% to 90% being singletons. The source material was PBMCs. The receptors come from a man aged 35 to 55 in good health and CMV-seropositive.

This clone was observed a single time. A read error may produce the germline difference seen at one junction end. The chain carries TRBV7-9 and TRBJ2-7; 8 nucleotides agree with TRBD1. This CDR3 is 16 amino acids long. Germline V CDR1 and CDR2: SEHNR, FQNEAQ (reference sequence). The CDR3 sequence: CSSSWTGQGNTYEQYF. The CDR3 DNA reads TGTTCCAGCAGCTGGACCGGACAGGGAAACACCTACGAGCAGTACTTC.

The V gene is TRBV11-2, the J gene TRBJ2-7, with a tentative D call TRBD1 (6 bases). V was trimmed by 6 bases and J by 5 bases, leaving 11 bases between them. The CDR3 has 12 amino acids. From germline, CDR1 is SGHAT and CDR2 FQNNGV. CDR3 residues: CASRAGQNEQYF. DNA for the CDR3: TGTGCCAGCAGGGCAGGACAGAACGAGCAGTACTTC.

This clone was seen a single time. The rearrangement uses TRBV10-3 and TRBJ2-5; D gene unclear. This CDR3 is 13 amino acids long. Per the germline V gene, CDR1 is ENHRY and CDR2 is SYGVKD. V was trimmed by 4 bases and J by 5 bases, leaving 11 bases between them. The CDR3 region is CAISGAPEETQYF. The CDR3 nucleotides are TGTGCCATCAGTGGAGCGCCCGAGGAGACCCAGTACTTC.

This CDR3 reads CASSIDERDAYNEQFF. The CDR3 region has the DNA TGTGCCAGTAGTATCGATGAGCGGGATGCCTACAATGAGCAGTTCTTC. The chain employs TRBV19 and TRBJ2-1; 7 nucleotides align to TRBD2. The CDR3 consists of 16 residues. CDR1 LNHDA and CDR2 SQIVND come from the germline V gene (reference sequence). With V trimmed by 3 bases and J by 2 bases, 7 bases remained unmatched.

This clone was found once. This chain connects TRBV5-1 to TRBJ2-7, with D maybe TRBD1 (6 bases). The germline V gene has CDR1 SGHRS and CDR2 YFSETQ. This CDR3 has 15 residues. Trimming removed 7 bases at V and 6 bases at J, with 23 bases between. This CDR3 is CASYPGGTSSSEQYF. As DNA, the CDR3 is TGCGCCAGCTACCCGGGTGGGACAAGTTCGTCCGAGCAGTACTTC.

The chain combines TRBV4-1 with TRBJ2-7; TRBD1 aligns across 8 bases. Looked up from germline, CDR1 is MGHRA and CDR2 is YSYEKL. The CDR3 sequence is 15 residues long. J lost 7 bases, V lost 2 bases, and 10 bases had no gene match. The CDR3 protein is CASSQTPGGYGEQYF. CDR3 coding DNA: TGCGCCAGCAGCCAAACACCAGGGGGCTATGGGGAGCAGTACTTC.

V and J are TRBV7-3 and TRBJ2-3, with 12 bases that match TRBD2. In germline, CDR1 is SGHTA, CDR2 FQGTGA. J was trimmed by 4 bases and V by 1 base; bases with no gene match: 6. The CDR3 consists of 17 residues. The CDR3: CASSLNQLAGGADTQYF. In nucleotides, the CDR3 is TGTGCCAGCAGCTTAAATCAACTAGCGGGAGGAGCAGATACGCAGTATTTT.

J is TRBJ2-7 and V is TRBV9, with TRBD2 matching over 8 bases. Trimming took 2 bases from V and 3 from J; bases not matched to a gene: 4. This CDR3 spans 14 amino acids. Looked up from germline, CDR1 is SGDLS and CDR2 is YYNGEE. CDR3 nucleotide sequence: TGTGCCAGCAGCGTGGGACTAGTTGGCTACGAGCAGTACTTC. Protein sequence: CASSVGLVGYEQYF. Combining the CDR3 with reference TRBV9 and TRBJ2-7 gives the whole variable domain DSGVTQTPKHLITATGQRVTLRCSPRSGDLSVYWYQQSLDQGLQFLIQYYNGEERAKGNILERFSAQQFPDLHSELNLSSLELGDSALYFCASSVGLVGYEQYFGPGTRLTVT.

This clone was recorded a few times. The chain uses TRBV6-5 and TRBJ1-4; tentatively, D is TRBD1 (6 bases). Deletions cut 8 bases from V and 7 bases from J, with 11 bases between. The CDR3 runs 12 residues. Germline CDR1 and CDR2: MNHEY and SVGAGI. CDR3 residues: CASSRGGEKLFF. The CDR3 bases are TGTGCCAGCTCCCGAGGGGGTGAAAAACTGTTTTTT.

The V and J genes are TRBV27 and TRBJ2-7; D may be TRBD1 (5 bases). Germline V lookup: CDR1 MNHEY, CDR2 SMNVEV (reference sequence). Trimming pared 6 bases from V and 0 bases from J, leaving 12 bases between. This CDR3 is 14 amino acids long. The CDR3 protein is CASSLHQGSYEQYF. The CDR3, as DNA: TGTGCCAGCAGCCTACACCAGGGCTCCTACGAGCAGTACTTC.

The genes are TRBV7-2 and TRBJ1-1; TRBD1 agrees at 11 bases. Germline V gene lookup returns CDR1 SGHTA and CDR2 FQGNSA. The J segment lost 8 bases and the V segment lost 5 bases, leaving 7 bases of the junction unmatched. This CDR3 is 14 amino acids long. The CDR3: CASSRTGGVQEAFF. DNA of the CDR3: TGTGCCAGCAGCCGGACAGGGGGCGTGCAGGAAGCTTTCTTT.

The chain joins TRBV7-9 to TRBJ2-5; no reliable D call. The CDR3 has 14 amino acids. Trimming took off 0 bases at V and 2 bases at J, with 7 bases between the two ends. Germline lookup yields CDR1 SEHNR and CDR2 FQNEAQ (reference sequence). The CDR3 is CASSLAQAQETQYF. CDR3 DNA sequence: TGTGCCAGCAGCTTAGCGCAGGCGCAAGAGACCCAGTACTTC.

The rearrangement uses TRBV6-5 and TRBJ2-7, with D tentatively TRBD2 (6 bases). V lost 2 bases, J lost 0 bases, and 14 bases lay in between. This CDR3 is built from 16 residues. Germline assignment: CDR1 MNHEY and CDR2 SVGAGI. CDR3 in amino acids: CASSYGGGTYSYEQYF. Written as DNA, the CDR3 is TGTGCCAGCAGTTACGGGGGAGGTACGTACTCCTACGAGCAGTACTTC.

J is TRBJ2-5 and V is TRBV5-1, with 11 bases aligning to TRBD2. The CDR3 extends over 15 amino acids. CDR1 is SGHRS and CDR2 is YFSETQ in the germline V gene. The ends lost 4 bases at V and 5 bases at J; junction bases unmatched: 7. CDR3 sequence: CASSQLAGARETQYF. The CDR3 bases are TGCGCCAGCAGCCAACTAGCGGGGGCGCGGGAGACCCAGTACTTC.

This clone is a singleton in its sample. The chain carries TRBV7-6 and TRBJ1-1; 7 nucleotides align to TRBD1. V trimming: 4 bases; J trimming: 0 bases; junction bases outside the gene matches: 2. The V gene's germline CDR1 is SGHVS and CDR2 FNYEAQ. The CDR3 runs to 14 residues. The chain's CDR3 is CASSSGQMNTEAFF. The CDR3 region has the DNA TGTGCCAGCAGCTCGGGACAGATGAACACTGAAGCTTTCTTT.

Points on this clone: Other DNA sequences of this sample code for an identical CDR3. The chain couples TRBV5-1 to TRBJ1-1; 7 bases map to TRBD1. The CDR3 spans 14 residues. J gave up 0 bases and V 3 bases, and 2 bases lay outside the gene matches. Germline V lookup: CDR1 SGHRS, CDR2 YFSETQ. The chain's CDR3 is CASSSGQLNTEAFF. In nucleotides, the CDR3 is TGCGCCAGCAGCTCGGGACAGCTGAACACTGAAGCTTTCTTT.

This clone was counted a few times. The V call is TRBV16, the J call TRBJ1-1; D ambiguous. The CDR3 runs 13 residues. Germline loops: CDR1 KGHSY, CDR2 FQNENV. Trimming took off 4 bases at V and 6 bases at J, with 12 bases between the two ends. The CDR3 region is CASSPERPPEAFF. The CDR3 DNA follows: TGTGCCAGCAGCCCCGAGAGGCCGCCTGAAGCTTTCTTT.

The chain joins TRBV5-8 to TRBJ2-3; the match to TRBD1 covers 7 bases. V was clipped by 4 bases and J by 0 bases; unmatched bases: 5. This CDR3 region has 15 residues. CDR1 and CDR2 from the germline V gene are SGHTS and YDEGEE. The CDR3 DNA sequence: TGTGCCAGCAGCCCCGGGACAGAGAGCACAGATACGCAGTATTTT. Its translation: CASSPGTESTDTQYF. Drawing the rest from reference TRBV5-8 and TRBJ2-3, the complete variable domain is EAGVTQSPTHLIKTRGQQATLRCSPISGHTSVYWYQQALGLGLQFLLWYDEGEERNRGNFPPRFSGRQFPNYSSELNVNALELEDSALYLCASSPGTESTDTQYFGPGTRLTVL.

The chain has TRBV27 and TRBJ2-1, with 10 bases lining up with TRBD2. The CDR3 length is 17 residues. J gave up 0 bases and V 5 bases, and 7 bases lay outside the gene matches. Per the germline V gene, CDR1 is MNHEY and CDR2 is SMNVEV (reference sequence). In nucleotides, the CDR3 is TGTGCCAGCAGTCGGACTAGCGGCACTGGCTCCTACAATGAGCAGTTCTTC. Translation: CASSRTSGTGSYNEQFF.

The chain has TRBV4-1 and TRBJ2-7, with TRBD2 matching over 9 bases. V lost 4 bases and J lost 3; bases outside the gene matches: 4. This CDR3 has 14 amino acids. Germline CDR1 is MGHRA and CDR2 is YSYEKL. The CDR3 loop is CASSPSGTNYEQYF. Written as DNA, the CDR3 is TGCGCCAGCAGCCCTAGCGGGACTAACTACGAGCAGTACTTC.

This chain connects TRBV7-2 to TRBJ2-7, with D possibly TRBD1 on 6 matching bases. The CDR3 is 14 amino acids. Germline V CDR1 and CDR2: SGHTA, FQGNSA. V was cut by 4 bases and J by 1 base, with 11 bases left in between. CDR3 protein: CASSSWTASYEQYF. CDR3 nucleotides: TGTGCCAGCAGCTCTTGGACAGCGTCCTACGAGCAGTACTTC.

The chain carries TRBV4-2 and TRBJ1-4; D call uncertain. CDR1 and CDR2 (germline): LGHNA, YNFKEQ. The length of the CDR3 is 18 residues. V gave up 0 bases and J gave up 2 bases, with 16 bases separating them. CDR3 nucleotide sequence: TGTGCCAGCAGCCAAGAGGGAGGGAATCGAAGGACTAATGAAAAACTGTTTTTT. As protein: CASSQEGGNRRTNEKLFF.

This sequence joins TRBV28 and TRBJ2-7; 9 bases map to TRBD1. CDR1 is MDHEN and CDR2 is SYDVKM in the germline V gene. V lost 2 bases to trimming and J lost 3 bases; unmatched junction nucleotides: 14. The CDR3 contains 18 residues. The CDR3 DNA follows: TGTGCCAGCAGTTTACGCCGGACAGGGGAAACCCTTGGCTACGAGCAGTACTTC. Residues: CASSLRRTGETLGYEQYF.

Only a few counts were recorded for this clone. The CDR3 region is CASSLGTSGTDTQYF. The CDR3 nucleotides read TGCGCCAGCAGCTTGGGGACTAGCGGCACAGATACGCAGTATTTT. This chain joins TRBV5-1 and TRBJ2-3; 9 nucleotides match TRBD2. The CDR3 runs to 15 residues. V was pared by 0 bases and J by 1 base, with 0 bases of the junction left unmatched. CDR1 and CDR2 (germline): SGHRS, YFSETQ. Full variable domain (outside the CDR3, taken from reference TRBV5-1 and TRBJ2-3): KAGVTQTPRYLIKTRGQQVTLSCSPISGHRSVSWYQQTPGQGLQFLFEYFSETQRNKGNFPGRFSGRQFSNSRSEMNVSTLELGDSALYLCASSLGTSGTDTQYFGPGTRLTVL.

In this sample, this clone turned up a few times. The CDR3 here is CASSWRQENTEAFF. The CDR3 nucleotides read TGCGCCAGCAGCTGGCGACAGGAGAACACTGAAGCTTTCTTT. V and J are TRBV5-1 and TRBJ1-1, with D possibly being TRBD1 (6 bases). The germline V and J ends were trimmed by 3 bases and 1 base, with 10 bases remaining between them. Germline V lookup: CDR1 SGHRS, CDR2 YFSETQ. The CDR3 sequence is 14 residues long. The whole variable domain, remainder taken from reference TRBV5-1 and TRBJ1-1, is KAGVTQTPRYLIKTRGQQVTLSCSPISGHRSVSWYQQTPGQGLQFLFEYFSETQRNKGNFPGRFSGRQFSNSRSEMNVSTLELGDSALYLCASSWRQENTEAFFGQGTRLTVV.

The chain recombines TRBV2 with TRBJ2-5, with 13 bases lining up with TRBD2. Trimming cost V 5 bases and J 3 bases; bases outside gene matches: 6. The CDR3 extends over 16 amino acids. CDR1 SNHLY and CDR2 FYNNEI come from the germline V gene. CDR3 amino acids: CASSLNGLAGEETQYF. The CDR3 DNA reads TGTGCCAGCAGTCTCAACGGACTAGCGGGAGAAGAGACCCAGTACTTC.

The V and J genes are TRBV5-1 and TRBJ1-1; D remains unclear. V lost 3 bases, J lost 2 bases, and 14 bases lay in between. The CDR3 has 15 residues. Looked up from germline, CDR1 is SGHRS and CDR2 is YFSETQ. The chain's CDR3 is CASSYPLEPNTEAFF. The CDR3 coding sequence is TGCGCCAGCAGCTATCCACTAGAGCCTAACACTGAAGCTTTCTTT.